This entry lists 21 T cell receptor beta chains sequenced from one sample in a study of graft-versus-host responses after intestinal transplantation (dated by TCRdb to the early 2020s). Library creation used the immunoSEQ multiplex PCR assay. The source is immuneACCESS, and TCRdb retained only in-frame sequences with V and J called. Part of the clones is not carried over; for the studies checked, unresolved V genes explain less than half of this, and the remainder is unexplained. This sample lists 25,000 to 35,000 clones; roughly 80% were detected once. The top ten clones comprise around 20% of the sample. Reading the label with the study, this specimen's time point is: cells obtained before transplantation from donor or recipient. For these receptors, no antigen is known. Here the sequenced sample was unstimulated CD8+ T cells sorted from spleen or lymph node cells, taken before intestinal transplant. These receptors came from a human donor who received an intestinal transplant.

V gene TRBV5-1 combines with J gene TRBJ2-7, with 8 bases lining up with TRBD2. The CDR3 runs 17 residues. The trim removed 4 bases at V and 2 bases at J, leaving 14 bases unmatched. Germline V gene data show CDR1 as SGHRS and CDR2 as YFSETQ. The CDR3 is CASSPGLGVALAYEQYF. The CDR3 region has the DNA TGCGCCAGCAGCCCGGGACTAGGTGTTGCATTGGCCTACGAGCAGTACTTC.

This CDR3 is CASGPHRGAGELFF. In DNA, the CDR3 is TGCGCCAGCGGGCCCCACAGGGGAGCCGGGGAGCTGTTTTTT. This sequence joins TRBV4-1 and TRBJ2-2; TRBD1 matches 7 bases. The CDR3 consists of 14 residues. Germline trimming cut 8 bases from V and 6 bases from J; bases unmatched to any gene: 9. Germline loops: CDR1 MGHRA, CDR2 YSYEKL.

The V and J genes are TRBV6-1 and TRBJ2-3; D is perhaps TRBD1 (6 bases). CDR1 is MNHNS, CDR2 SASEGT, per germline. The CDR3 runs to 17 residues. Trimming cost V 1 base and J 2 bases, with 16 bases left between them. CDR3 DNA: TGTGCCAGCAGTGAAGATTGGGCAGGGGCCCTCACAGATACGCAGTATTTT. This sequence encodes CASSEDWAGALTDTQYF.

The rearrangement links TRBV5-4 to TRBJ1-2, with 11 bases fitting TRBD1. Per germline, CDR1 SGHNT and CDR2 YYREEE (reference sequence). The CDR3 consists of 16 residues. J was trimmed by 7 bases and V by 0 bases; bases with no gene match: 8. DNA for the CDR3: TGTGCCAGCAGCTTGGGCCTGGACAGGGGGCTCGGTGGCTACACCTTC. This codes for CASSLGLDRGLGGYTF.

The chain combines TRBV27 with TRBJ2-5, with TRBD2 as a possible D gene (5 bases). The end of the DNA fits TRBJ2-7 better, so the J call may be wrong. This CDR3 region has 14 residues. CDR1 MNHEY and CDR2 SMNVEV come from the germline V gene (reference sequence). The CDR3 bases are TGTGCCAGCAGTTTCGGTTTTGAGGGCTACGAGCAGTACTTC. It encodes CASSFGFEGYEQYF.

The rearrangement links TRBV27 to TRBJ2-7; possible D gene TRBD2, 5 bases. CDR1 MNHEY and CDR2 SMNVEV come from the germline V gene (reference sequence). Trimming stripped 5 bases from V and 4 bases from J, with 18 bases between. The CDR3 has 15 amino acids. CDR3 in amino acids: CASSPLSVTGYEQYF. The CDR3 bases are TGTGCCAGCAGTCCCCTCTCCGTGACGGGGTACGAGCAGTACTTC.

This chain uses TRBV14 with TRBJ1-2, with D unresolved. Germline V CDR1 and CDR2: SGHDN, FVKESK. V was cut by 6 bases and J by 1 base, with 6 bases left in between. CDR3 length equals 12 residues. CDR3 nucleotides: TGTGCCAGCAGTTCCATTAACTATGGCTACACCTTC. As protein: CASSSINYGYTF.

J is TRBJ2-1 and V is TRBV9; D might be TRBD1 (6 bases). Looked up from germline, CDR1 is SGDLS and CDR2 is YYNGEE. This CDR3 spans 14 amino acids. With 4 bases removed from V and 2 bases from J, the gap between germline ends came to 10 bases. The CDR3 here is CASSPQGPYNEQFF. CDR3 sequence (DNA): TGTGCCAGCAGCCCACAGGGTCCCTACAATGAGCAGTTCTTC.

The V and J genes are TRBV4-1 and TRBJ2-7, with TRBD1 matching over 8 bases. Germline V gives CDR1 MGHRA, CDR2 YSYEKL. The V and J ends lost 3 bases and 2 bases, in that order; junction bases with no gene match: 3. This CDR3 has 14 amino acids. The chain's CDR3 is CASSHPDRAYEQYF. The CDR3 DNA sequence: TGCGCCAGCAGCCACCCGGACAGGGCCTACGAGCAGTACTTC.

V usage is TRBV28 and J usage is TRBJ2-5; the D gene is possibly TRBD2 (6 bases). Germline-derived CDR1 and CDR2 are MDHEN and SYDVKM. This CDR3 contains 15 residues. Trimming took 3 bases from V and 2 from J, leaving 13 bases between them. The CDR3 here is CASSLLLAVQETQYF. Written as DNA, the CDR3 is TGTGCCAGCAGTTTGCTACTAGCCGTACAAGAGACCCAGTACTTC.

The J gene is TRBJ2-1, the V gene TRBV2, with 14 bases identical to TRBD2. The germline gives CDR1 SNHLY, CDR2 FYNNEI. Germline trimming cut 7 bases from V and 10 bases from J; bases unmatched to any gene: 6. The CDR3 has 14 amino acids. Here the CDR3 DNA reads TGTGCCAGCACCAGAGGGACTAGCGGGGGAGAGCAGTTCTTC. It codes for CASTRGTSGGEQFF.

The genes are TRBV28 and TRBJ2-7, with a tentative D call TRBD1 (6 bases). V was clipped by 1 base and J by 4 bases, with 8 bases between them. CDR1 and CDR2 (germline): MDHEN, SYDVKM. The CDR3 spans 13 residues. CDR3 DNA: TGTGCCAGCAGTTTATACAGGGTGTACGAGCAGTACTTC. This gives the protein CASSLYRVYEQYF.

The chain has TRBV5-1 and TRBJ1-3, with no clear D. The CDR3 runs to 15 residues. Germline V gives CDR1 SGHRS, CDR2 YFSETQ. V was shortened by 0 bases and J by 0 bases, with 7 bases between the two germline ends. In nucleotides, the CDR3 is TGCGCCAGCAGCTTGGAACTCTCCTCTGGAAACACCATATATTTT. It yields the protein CASSLELSSGNTIYF. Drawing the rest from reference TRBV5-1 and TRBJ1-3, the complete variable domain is KAGVTQTPRYLIKTRGQQVTLSCSPISGHRSVSWYQQTPGQGLQFLFEYFSETQRNKGNFPGRFSGRQFSNSRSEMNVSTLELGDSALYLCASSLELSSGNTIYFGEGSWLTVV.

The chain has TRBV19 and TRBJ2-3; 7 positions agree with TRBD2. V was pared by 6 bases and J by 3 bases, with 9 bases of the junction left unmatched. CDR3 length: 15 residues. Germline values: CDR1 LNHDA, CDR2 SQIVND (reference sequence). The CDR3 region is CASSPGGGTTDTQYF. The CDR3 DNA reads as TGTGCCAGTAGCCCGGGGGGTGGGACGACAGATACGCAGTATTTT.

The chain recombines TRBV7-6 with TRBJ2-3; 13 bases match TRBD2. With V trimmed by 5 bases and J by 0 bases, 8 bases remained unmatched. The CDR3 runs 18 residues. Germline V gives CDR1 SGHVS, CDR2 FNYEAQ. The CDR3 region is CASSPRLAGGVSTDTQYF. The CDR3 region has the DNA TGTGCCAGCAGCCCCCGACTAGCGGGGGGAGTTAGCACAGATACGCAGTATTTT.

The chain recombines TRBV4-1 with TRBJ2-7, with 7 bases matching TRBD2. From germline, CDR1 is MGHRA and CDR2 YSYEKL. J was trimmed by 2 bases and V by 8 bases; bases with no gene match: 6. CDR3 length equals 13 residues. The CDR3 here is CASALAVTYEQYF. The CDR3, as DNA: TGCGCCAGCGCTCTAGCGGTAACCTACGAGCAGTACTTC.

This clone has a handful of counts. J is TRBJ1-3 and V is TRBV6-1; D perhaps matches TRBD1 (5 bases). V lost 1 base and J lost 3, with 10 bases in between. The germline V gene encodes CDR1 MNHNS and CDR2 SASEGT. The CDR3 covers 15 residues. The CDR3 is CASSEEAGNGNTIYF. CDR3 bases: TGTGCCAGCAGTGAAGAGGCAGGGAATGGAAACACCATATATTTT.

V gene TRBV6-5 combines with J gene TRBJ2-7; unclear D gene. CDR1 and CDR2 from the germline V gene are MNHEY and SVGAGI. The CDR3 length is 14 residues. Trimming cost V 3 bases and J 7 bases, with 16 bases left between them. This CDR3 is CASSYSRSPWEQYF. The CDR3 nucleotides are TGTGCCAGCAGTTATTCGCGTTCCCCGTGGGAGCAGTACTTC.

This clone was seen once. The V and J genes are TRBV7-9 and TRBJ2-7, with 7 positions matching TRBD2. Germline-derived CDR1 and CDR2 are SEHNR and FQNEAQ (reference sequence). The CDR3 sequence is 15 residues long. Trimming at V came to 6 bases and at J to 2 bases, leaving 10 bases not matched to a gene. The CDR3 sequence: CASSWGLIEPYEQYF. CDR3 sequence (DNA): TGTGCCAGCAGTTGGGGACTAATCGAACCCTACGAGCAGTACTTC.

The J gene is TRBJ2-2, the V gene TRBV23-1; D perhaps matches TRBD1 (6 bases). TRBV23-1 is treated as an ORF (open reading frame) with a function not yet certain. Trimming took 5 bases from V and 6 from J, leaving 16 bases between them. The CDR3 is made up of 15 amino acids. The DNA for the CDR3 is TGCGCCAGCAGTAGAGACCCCAGGGGTCCCGGGGAGCTGTTTTTT. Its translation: CASSRDPRGPGELFF.

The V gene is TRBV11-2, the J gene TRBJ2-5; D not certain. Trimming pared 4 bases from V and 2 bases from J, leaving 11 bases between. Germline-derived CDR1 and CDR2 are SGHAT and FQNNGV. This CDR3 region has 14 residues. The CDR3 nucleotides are TGTGCCAGCAGCTCCTTTATCCTACAAGAGACCCAGTACTTC. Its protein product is CASSSFILQETQYF.